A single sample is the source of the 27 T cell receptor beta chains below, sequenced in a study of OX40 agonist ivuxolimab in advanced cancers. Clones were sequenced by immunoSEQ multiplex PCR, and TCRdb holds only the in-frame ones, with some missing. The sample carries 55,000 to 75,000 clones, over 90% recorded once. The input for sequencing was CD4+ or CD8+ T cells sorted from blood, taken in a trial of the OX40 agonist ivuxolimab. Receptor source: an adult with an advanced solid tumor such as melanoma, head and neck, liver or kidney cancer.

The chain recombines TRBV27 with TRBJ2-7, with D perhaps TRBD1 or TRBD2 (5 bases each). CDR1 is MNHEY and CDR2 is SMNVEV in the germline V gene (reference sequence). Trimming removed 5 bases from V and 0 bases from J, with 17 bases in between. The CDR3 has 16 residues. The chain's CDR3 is CASSPVPGRGSYEQYF. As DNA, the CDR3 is TGTGCCAGCAGTCCCGTCCCAGGGAGAGGCTCCTACGAGCAGTACTTC.

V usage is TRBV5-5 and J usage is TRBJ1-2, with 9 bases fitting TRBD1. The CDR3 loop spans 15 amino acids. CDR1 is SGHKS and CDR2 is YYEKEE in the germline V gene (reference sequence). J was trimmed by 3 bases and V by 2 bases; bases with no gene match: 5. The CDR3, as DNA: TGTGCCAGCAGCTTCACAGGGGGCAGGGACTATGGCTACACCTTC. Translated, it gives CASSFTGGRDYGYTF.

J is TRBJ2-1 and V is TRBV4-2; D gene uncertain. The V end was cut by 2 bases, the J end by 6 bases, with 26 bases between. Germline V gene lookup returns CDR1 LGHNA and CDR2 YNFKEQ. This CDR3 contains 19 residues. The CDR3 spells CASSQRLQASNSFANEQFF. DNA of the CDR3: TGTGCCAGCAGCCAACGGTTGCAGGCATCCAACAGTTTTGCCAATGAGCAGTTCTTC.

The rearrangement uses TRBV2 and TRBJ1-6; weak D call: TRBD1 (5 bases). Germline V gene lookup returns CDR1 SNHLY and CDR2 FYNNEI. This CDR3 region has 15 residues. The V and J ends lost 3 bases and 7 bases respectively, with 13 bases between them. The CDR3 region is CASSESGAENSPLHF. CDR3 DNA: TGTGCCAGCAGTGAGAGTGGGGCAGAGAATTCACCCCTCCACTTT.

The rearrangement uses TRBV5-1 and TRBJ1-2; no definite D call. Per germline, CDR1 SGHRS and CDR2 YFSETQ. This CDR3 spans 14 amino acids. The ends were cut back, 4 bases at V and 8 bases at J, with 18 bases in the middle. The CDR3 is CASSTGGELAGYTF. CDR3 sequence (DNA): TGCGCCAGCAGCACGGGTGGGGAGCTGGCAGGCTACACCTTC.

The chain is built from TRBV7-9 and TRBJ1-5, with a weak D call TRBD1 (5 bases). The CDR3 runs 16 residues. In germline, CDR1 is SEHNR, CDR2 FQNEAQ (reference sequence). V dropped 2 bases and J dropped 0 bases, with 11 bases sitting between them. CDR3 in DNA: TGTGCCAGCAGCTTATCGGGGGACTATAGCAATCAGCCCCAGCATTTT. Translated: CASSLSGDYSNQPQHF.

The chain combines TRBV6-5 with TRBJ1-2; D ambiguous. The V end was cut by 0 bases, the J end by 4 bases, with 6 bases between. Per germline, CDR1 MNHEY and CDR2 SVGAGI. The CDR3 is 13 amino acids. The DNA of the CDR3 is TGTGCCAGCAGTTACTCTGAAGTCTATGGCTACACCTTC. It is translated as CASSYSEVYGYTF.

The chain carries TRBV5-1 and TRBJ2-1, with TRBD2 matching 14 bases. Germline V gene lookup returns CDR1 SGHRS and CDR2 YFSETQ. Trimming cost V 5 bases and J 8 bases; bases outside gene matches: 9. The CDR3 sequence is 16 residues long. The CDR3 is CASRTGLAGEWDEQFF. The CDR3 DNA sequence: TGCGCCAGCAGAACGGGACTAGCGGGAGAATGGGATGAGCAGTTCTTC.

The CDR3 reads CASRAGGNQPQHF. The CDR3 DNA reads TGTGCCAGTAGGGCAGGCGGCAATCAGCCCCAGCATTTT. This chain links TRBV19 with TRBJ1-5; D is undetermined. Trimming cost V 6 bases and J 2 bases, with 8 bases left between them. In germline, CDR1 is LNHDA, CDR2 SQIVND (reference sequence). There are 13 residues in the CDR3. Full variable domain (missing parts from reference TRBV19 and TRBJ1-5): DGGITQSPKYLFRKEGQNVTLSCEQNLNHDAMYWYRQDPGQGLRLIYYSQIVNDFQKGDIAEGYSVSREKKESFPLTVTSAQKNPTAFYLCASRAGGNQPQHFGDGTRLSIL.

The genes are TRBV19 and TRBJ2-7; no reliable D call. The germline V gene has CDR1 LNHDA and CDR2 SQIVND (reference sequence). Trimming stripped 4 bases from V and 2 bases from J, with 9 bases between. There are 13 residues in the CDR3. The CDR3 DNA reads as TGTGCCAGTAGTACCGTCAGCCCCTACGAGCAGTACTTC. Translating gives CASSTVSPYEQYF.

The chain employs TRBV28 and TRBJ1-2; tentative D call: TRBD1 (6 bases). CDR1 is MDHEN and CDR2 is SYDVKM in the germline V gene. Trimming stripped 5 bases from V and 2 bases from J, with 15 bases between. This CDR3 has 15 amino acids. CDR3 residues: CASSGGAVENYGYTF. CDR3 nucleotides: TGTGCCAGCAGTGGGGGGGCAGTTGAAAACTATGGCTACACCTTC.

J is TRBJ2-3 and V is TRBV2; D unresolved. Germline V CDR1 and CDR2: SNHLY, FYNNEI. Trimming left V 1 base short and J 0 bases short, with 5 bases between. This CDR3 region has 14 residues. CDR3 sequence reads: CASSEGHSTDTQYF. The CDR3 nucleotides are TGTGCCAGCAGTGAAGGTCATAGCACAGATACGCAGTATTTT.

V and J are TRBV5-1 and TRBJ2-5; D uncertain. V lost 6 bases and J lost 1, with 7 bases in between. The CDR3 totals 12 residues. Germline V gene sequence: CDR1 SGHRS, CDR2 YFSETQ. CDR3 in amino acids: CASTDGQETQYF. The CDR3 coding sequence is TGCGCCAGCACAGACGGCCAAGAGACCCAGTACTTC.

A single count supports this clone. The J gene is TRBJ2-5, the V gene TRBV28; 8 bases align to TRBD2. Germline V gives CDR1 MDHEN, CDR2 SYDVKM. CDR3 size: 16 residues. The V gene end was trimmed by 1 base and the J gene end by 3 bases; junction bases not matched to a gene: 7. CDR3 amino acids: CASSLLGTRAEETQYF. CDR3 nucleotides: TGTGCCAGCAGTTTATTGGGGACTAGAGCGGAAGAGACCCAGTACTTC.

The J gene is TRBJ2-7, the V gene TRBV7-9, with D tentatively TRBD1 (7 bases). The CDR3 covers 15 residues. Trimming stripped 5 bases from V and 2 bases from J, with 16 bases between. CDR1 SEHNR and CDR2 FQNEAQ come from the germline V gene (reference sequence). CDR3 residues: CASSMGQTRTYEQYF. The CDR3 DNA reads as TGTGCCAGCAGCATGGGACAGACTAGAACCTACGAGCAGTACTTC. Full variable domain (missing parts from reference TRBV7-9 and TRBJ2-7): DTGVSQNPRHKITKRGQNVTFRCDPISEHNRLYWYRQTLGQGPEFLTYFQNEAQLEKSRLLSDRFSAERPKGSFSTLEIQRTEQGDSAMYLCASSMGQTRTYEQYFGPGTRLTVT.

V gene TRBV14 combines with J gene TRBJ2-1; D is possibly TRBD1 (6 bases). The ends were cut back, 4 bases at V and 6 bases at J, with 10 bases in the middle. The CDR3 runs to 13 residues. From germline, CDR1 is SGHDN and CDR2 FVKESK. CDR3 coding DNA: TGTGCCAGCAGCCTGGGACAACTCAATGAGCAGTTCTTC. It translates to CASSLGQLNEQFF.

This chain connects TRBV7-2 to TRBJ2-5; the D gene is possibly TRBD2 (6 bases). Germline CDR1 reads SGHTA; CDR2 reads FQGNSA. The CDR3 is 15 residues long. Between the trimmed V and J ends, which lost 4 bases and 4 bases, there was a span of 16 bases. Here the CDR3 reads CASSSPAGSGETQYF. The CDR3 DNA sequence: TGTGCCAGCAGCTCCCCAGCGGGCAGTGGAGAGACCCAGTACTTC.

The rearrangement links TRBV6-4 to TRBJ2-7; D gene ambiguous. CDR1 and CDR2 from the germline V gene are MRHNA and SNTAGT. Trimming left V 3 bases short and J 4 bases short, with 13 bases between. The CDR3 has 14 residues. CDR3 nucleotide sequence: TGTGCCAGCAGTGAGACCCCTACAAGTTACGAGCAGTACTTC. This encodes CASSETPTSYEQYF.

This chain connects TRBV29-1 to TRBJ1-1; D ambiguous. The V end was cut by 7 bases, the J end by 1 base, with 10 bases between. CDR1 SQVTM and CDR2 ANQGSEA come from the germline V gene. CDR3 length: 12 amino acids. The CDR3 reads CSAEVPNTEAFF. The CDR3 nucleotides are TGCAGCGCCGAGGTACCGAACACTGAAGCTTTCTTT.

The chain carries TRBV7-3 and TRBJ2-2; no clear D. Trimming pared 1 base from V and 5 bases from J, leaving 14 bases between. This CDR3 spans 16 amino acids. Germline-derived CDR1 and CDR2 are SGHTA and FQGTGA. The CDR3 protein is CASSLSEPSWTGELFF. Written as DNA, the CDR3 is TGTGCCAGCAGCTTAAGTGAGCCCTCTTGGACCGGGGAGCTGTTTTTT. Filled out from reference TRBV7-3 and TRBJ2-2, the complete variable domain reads GAGVSQTPSNKVTEKGKYVELRCDPISGHTALYWYRQSLGQGPEFLIYFQGTGAADDSGLPNDRFFAVRPEGSVSTLKIQRTERGDSAVYLCASSLSEPSWTGELFFGEGSRLTVL.

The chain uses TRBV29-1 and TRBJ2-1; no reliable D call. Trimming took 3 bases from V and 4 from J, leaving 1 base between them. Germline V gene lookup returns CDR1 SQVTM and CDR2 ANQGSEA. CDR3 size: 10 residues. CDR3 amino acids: CSVDYNEQFF. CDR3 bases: TGCAGCGTTGATTACAATGAGCAGTTCTTC.

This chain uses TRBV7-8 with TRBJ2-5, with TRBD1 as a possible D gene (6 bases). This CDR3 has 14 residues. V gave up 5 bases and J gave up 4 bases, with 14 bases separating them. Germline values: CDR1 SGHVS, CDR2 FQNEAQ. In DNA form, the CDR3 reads TGTGCCAGCAGCCCAGTGGACAGCAGAGAGACCCAGTACTTC. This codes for CASSPVDSRETQYF.

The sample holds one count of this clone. CDR3 bases: TGTGCCAGCAGCATCGGACAGGGAGGATACGAGCAGTACTTC. Translated: CASSIGQGGYEQYF. The genes are TRBV11-2 and TRBJ2-7; the match to TRBD1 covers 8 bases. The CDR3 sequence is 14 residues long. Germline assignment: CDR1 SGHAT and CDR2 FQNNGV. With 5 bases clipped from V and 4 bases from J, the junction kept 7 bases outside the gene matches.

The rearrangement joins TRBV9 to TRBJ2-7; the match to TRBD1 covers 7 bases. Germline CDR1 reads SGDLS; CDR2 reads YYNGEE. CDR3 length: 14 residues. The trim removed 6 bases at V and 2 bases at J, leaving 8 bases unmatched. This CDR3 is CASNPTGQTYEQYF. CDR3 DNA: TGTGCCAGCAACCCGACGGGACAGACCTACGAGCAGTACTTC.

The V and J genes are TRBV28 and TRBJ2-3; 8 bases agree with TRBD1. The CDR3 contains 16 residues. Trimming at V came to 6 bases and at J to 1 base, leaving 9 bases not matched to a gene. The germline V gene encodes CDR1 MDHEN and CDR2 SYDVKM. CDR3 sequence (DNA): TGTGCCAGCAGCCTATCACCGACAGGGGGCACAGATACGCAGTATTTT. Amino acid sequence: CASSLSPTGGTDTQYF.

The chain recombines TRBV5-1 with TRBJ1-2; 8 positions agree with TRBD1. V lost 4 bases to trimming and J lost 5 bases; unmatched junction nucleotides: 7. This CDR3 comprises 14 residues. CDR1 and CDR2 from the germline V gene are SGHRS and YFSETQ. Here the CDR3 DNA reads TGCGCCAGCAGCCCCCACGGGACAGGTTATGGCTACACCTTC. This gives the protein CASSPHGTGYGYTF.

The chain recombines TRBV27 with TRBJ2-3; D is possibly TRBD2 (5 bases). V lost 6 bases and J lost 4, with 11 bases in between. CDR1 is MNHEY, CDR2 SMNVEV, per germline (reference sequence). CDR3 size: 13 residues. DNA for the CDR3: TGTGCCAGCAGGGACTCACCCTCAGATACGCAGTATTTT. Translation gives CASRDSPSDTQYF.